Each of the 16 T cell receptor beta chains below was sequenced from the same sample in a study of shared clonotypes between healthy human individuals. TCRdb keeps only in-frame clones here, not all; method: immunoSEQ multiplex PCR. Of about 580,000 clones listed, roughly 98% are singletons. It was CD45RO-negative cells, positively selected for CCR7, that made up naive CD8 cells, with terminally differentiated effector memory CD45RA+ cells excluded. Sequences were obtained from naive CD8+ T cells sorted from blood. Every receptor here comes from a man younger than 45 in good health.

This chain links TRBV23-1 with TRBJ2-7; 8 positions match TRBD1. TRBV23-1 is classed as an ORF, of uncertain function. V gave up 3 bases and J gave up 3 bases; unmatched junction bases: 7. The CDR3 extends over 15 amino acids. CDR3 coding DNA: TGCGCCAGCAGTCAGCGGACAGGGCCTGTCTACGAGCAGTACTTC. This codes for CASSQRTGPVYEQYF.

The genes are TRBV27 and TRBJ2-2, with 8 bases lining up with TRBD1. Germline V lookup: CDR1 MNHEY, CDR2 SMNVEV (reference sequence). CDR3 size: 15 residues. The V and J ends lost 4 bases and 1 base, in that order; junction bases with no gene match: 2. This chain's CDR3 is CASSYRGRNTGELFF. The DNA for the CDR3 is TGTGCCAGCAGTTACAGGGGGAGGAACACCGGGGAGCTGTTTTTT.

This chain links TRBV5-1 with TRBJ2-5; no firm D call. The CDR3 spans 15 residues. Trimming took 0 bases from V and 1 from J, leaving 10 bases between them. CDR1 SGHRS and CDR2 YFSETQ come from the germline V gene. The CDR3 sequence: CASSLVLHLQETQYF. The CDR3, as DNA: TGCGCCAGCAGCTTGGTTTTGCATCTCCAAGAGACCCAGTACTTC.

To note about this clone: The identical CDR3 is also encoded by other nucleotide sequences in the sample. The chain couples TRBV27 to TRBJ2-7, with D possibly being TRBD2 (6 bases). Trimming removed 3 bases at V and 0 bases at J, with 9 bases between. CDR3 length: 14 residues. The germline V gene encodes CDR1 MNHEY and CDR2 SMNVEV (reference sequence). Written as DNA, the CDR3 is TGTGCCAGCAGTTTTGGGAGGAGCTCCTACGAGCAGTACTTC. It encodes CASSFGRSSYEQYF.

This sequence joins TRBV11-2 and TRBJ2-1; 11 bases fit TRBD2. This CDR3 has 15 amino acids. Germline lookup yields CDR1 SGHAT and CDR2 FQNNGV. The ends lost 5 bases at V and 7 bases at J; junction bases unmatched: 7. CDR3 coding DNA: TGTGCCAGCAGCGTTAGCGGGAGGGCCGAGAATGAGCAGTTCTTC. It specifies CASSVSGRAENEQFF.

This clone appeared a single time. This chain joins TRBV6-1 and TRBJ2-1; 7 nucleotides agree with TRBD2. The CDR3 is made up of 15 amino acids. Germline CDR1 is MNHNS and CDR2 is SASEGT. V gave up 6 bases and J gave up 0 bases; unmatched junction bases: 5. The CDR3 DNA reads TGTGCCAGCAGGAAGGGACTATCCTCCTACAATGAGCAGTTCTTC. It specifies CASRKGLSSYNEQFF.

The count of this clone is one. The V and J genes are TRBV5-1 and TRBJ2-1, with D perhaps TRBD1 (6 bases). Trimming stripped 3 bases from V and 4 bases from J, with 20 bases between. The V gene's germline CDR1 is SGHRS and CDR2 YFSETQ. The CDR3 extends over 17 amino acids. The CDR3 region is CASSSEVRTATYNEQFF. The CDR3 bases are TGCGCCAGCAGCTCGGAGGTAAGGACAGCCACTTACAATGAGCAGTTCTTC.

CDR3 protein: CASSQHRRGTFGFYEQYF. DNA for the CDR3: TGTGCCAGCAGCCAACATAGGCGGGGGACGTTTGGGTTCTACGAGCAGTACTTC. This chain links TRBV5-6 with TRBJ2-7, with 7 bases aligning to TRBD2. Unmatched junction bases numbered 19, after V lost 4 bases and J lost 3 bases. The CDR3 spans 18 residues. Germline V lookup: CDR1 SGHDT, CDR2 YYEEEE.

The V gene is TRBV12-2, the J gene TRBJ2-1. TRBV12-2 is a known pseudogene. CDR3 length: 16 residues. Written as DNA, the CDR3 is TGTGCAAGTCGCTTGACGGGTCCGGGGCCCTACAATGAGCAGTTCTTC. Its translation is CASRLTGPGPYNEQFF.

On this clone itself: At one boundary the junction diverges from the germline segment, which might be a read error. This chain connects TRBV7-7 to TRBJ2-1; D remains ambiguous. This CDR3 is built from 16 residues. Germline CDR1 and CDR2: SSHAT and FNYEAQ (reference sequence). CDR3 in amino acids: CASSLVPTQTYNEQFF. CDR3 DNA: TGTGCTAGCAGCTTAGTTCCGACACAAACCTACAATGAGCAGTTCTTC.

The V and J genes are TRBV7-2 and TRBJ2-7, with 7 nucleotides matching TRBD1. This CDR3 has 13 amino acids. Germline V gives CDR1 SGHTA, CDR2 FQGNSA. V was clipped by 2 bases and J by 6 bases; unmatched bases: 4. For the CDR3, the DNA is TGTGCCAGCAGCTTACTGACAGGGATCGAGCAGTACTTC. This codes for CASSLLTGIEQYF. The entire variable domain, with the rest obtained from reference TRBV7-2 and TRBJ2-7, is as follows: GAGVSQSPSNKVTEKGKDVELRCDPISGHTALYWYRQSLGQGLEFLIYFQGNSAPDKSGLPSDRFSAERTGGSVSTLTIQRTQQEDSAVYLCASSLLTGIEQYFGPGTRLTVT.

CDR3 coding DNA: TGTGCCAGCGGAGGAGCGGCCTCAGATACGCAGTATTTT. This sequence encodes CASGGAASDTQYF. V gene TRBV7-8 combines with J gene TRBJ2-3, with D possibly matching TRBD2 (5 bases). Germline V lookup: CDR1 SGHVS, CDR2 FQNEAQ. The CDR3 contains 13 residues. V shed 8 bases and J shed 4 bases, with 13 bases lying between them.

V gene TRBV10-2 combines with J gene TRBJ2-7, with 7 bases that match TRBD2. V was clipped by 11 bases and J by 2 bases; unmatched bases: 15. The CDR3 length is 15 residues. CDR1 is WSHSY and CDR2 is SAAADI in the germline V gene. CDR3 amino acids: CAVRGESTSAYEQYF. Written as DNA, the CDR3 is TGCGCCGTTCGGGGTGAGTCTACTAGCGCCTACGAGCAGTACTTC.

This clone appeared once. The V and J genes are TRBV28 and TRBJ1-2, with no clear D. With 2 bases removed from V and 4 bases from J, the gap between germline ends came to 11 bases. The germline gives CDR1 MDHEN, CDR2 SYDVKM. The CDR3 consists of 14 residues. Here the CDR3 DNA reads TGTGCCAGCAGTTTACGCAGTGTAGCCTATGGCTACACCTTC. Its translation: CASSLRSVAYGYTF.

This clone was observed a single time. The V gene is TRBV11-2, the J gene TRBJ2-7; D might be TRBD1 (6 bases). Germline V gene lookup returns CDR1 SGHAT and CDR2 FQNNGV. CDR3 size: 14 residues. Trimming pared 0 bases from V and 3 bases from J, leaving 9 bases between. CDR3 residues: CASSLEAGDYEQYF. The CDR3, as DNA: TGTGCCAGCAGCTTAGAGGCAGGGGACTACGAGCAGTACTTC.

The chain employs TRBV7-3 and TRBJ2-3; D ambiguous. The V gene lost 5 bases and the J gene lost 3 bases, with 6 bases spanning the gap. The CDR3 extends over 12 amino acids. Germline CDR1 is SGHTA and CDR2 is FQGTGA. The DNA for the CDR3 is TGTGCCAGCAGCCCTGGGACAGATACGCAGTATTTT. This gives the protein CASSPGTDTQYF.